The 17 T cell receptor beta chains in this list originate from one sample, sequenced in a study of T cell repertoires in cytomegalovirus infection. Their specific antigens are unknown. TCRdb itself ran the reads through MiXCR, one entry per CDR3 protein. This sample has around 120,000 distinct CDR3 sequences, with 42% found just once. Sequences were derived from CD8+ T cells from cultured PBMCs, sampled from culture after CMV antigen stimulation. The receptors here all came from a human donor in good health (CMV status not recorded). Some clones in this sample may be carry-over from other donors' samples.

This chain's CDR3 is CASSPQGNTGELFF. The CDR3 region has the DNA TGTGCCAGCAGCCCACAGGGGAACACCGGGGAGCTGTTTTTT. V and J are TRBV7-6 and TRBJ2-2, with a possible D match to TRBD1 (6 bases). The V end lost 5 bases, the J end lost 1 base, and 8 bases lay between the germline ends. Germline V CDR1 and CDR2: SGHVS, FNYEAQ. CDR3 length: 14 residues. The full variable domain, completed using reference TRBV7-6 and TRBJ2-2, is GAGVSQSPRYKVTKRGQDVALRCDPISGHVSLYWYRQALGQGPEFLTYFNYEAQQDKSGLPNDRFSAERPEGSISTLTIQRTEQRDSAMYRCASSPQGNTGELFFGEGSRLTVL.

V and J are TRBV20-1 and TRBJ2-1; 15 positions agree with TRBD2. Germline CDR1 reads DFQATT; CDR2 reads SNEGSKA (reference sequence). Unmatched junction bases numbered 7, after V lost 6 bases and J lost 7 bases. This CDR3 spans 15 amino acids. The CDR3 here is CSARTSGGAQNEQFF. CDR3 nucleotide sequence: TGCAGTGCCCGGACTAGCGGGGGGGCACAAAATGAGCAGTTCTTC.

This chain connects TRBV7-6 to TRBJ2-1; 8 bases are a match to TRBD2. This CDR3 region has 15 residues. With 2 bases clipped from V and 4 bases from J, the junction kept 4 bases outside the gene matches. Germline V gene sequence: CDR1 SGHVS, CDR2 FNYEAQ. Written as DNA, the CDR3 is TGTGCCAGCAGCTTAAAACTAGCGGAATACAATGAGCAGTTCTTC. This translates into CASSLKLAEYNEQFF.

This sequence joins TRBV6-2 or TRBV6-3 and TRBJ1-1; a weak D match, TRBD1 (5 bases). This CDR3 spans 15 amino acids. The germline CDR1 and CDR2 sequences are MNHEY and SVGEGT. Trimming cost V 3 bases and J 1 base, with 12 bases left between them. The CDR3 here is CASSYFGTENTEAFF. CDR3 nucleotides: TGTGCCAGCAGTTATTTTGGGACGGAGAACACTGAAGCTTTCTTT.

The chain is built from TRBV2 and TRBJ2-1; D may be TRBD2 (6 bases). Trimming pared 1 base from V and 6 bases from J, leaving 22 bases between. The germline gives CDR1 SNHLY, CDR2 FYNNEI. The CDR3 totals 18 residues. CDR3 nucleotide sequence: TGTGCCAGCAGTGAAGGCTGGGACTCGCGGGGATTCCTCAATGAGCAGTTCTTC. Translated, it gives CASSEGWDSRGFLNEQFF.

This clonotype was seen more than once but under ten times. The chain combines TRBV12-3 or TRBV12-4 with TRBJ2-3; D call uncertain. The CDR3 consists of 13 residues. With 5 bases removed from V and 6 bases from J, the gap between germline ends came to 12 bases. The CDR3 bases are TGTGCCAGCAGTCCGATCCTCTGGGATACGCAGTATTTT. Translation gives CASSPILWDTQYF.

CDR3 protein: CSVEETGGGNIQYF. In DNA form, the CDR3 reads TGCAGCGTTGAGGAAACAGGGGGCGGAAACATTCAGTACTTC. V usage is TRBV29-1 and J usage is TRBJ2-4, with 9 bases aligning to TRBD1. V was pared by 3 bases and J by 6 bases, with 6 bases of the junction left unmatched. The CDR3 has 14 residues. Germline V gene sequence: CDR1 SQVTM, CDR2 ANQGSEA.

This clonotype was found a few times. The chain joins TRBV11-3 to TRBJ2-1, with 7 positions matching TRBD2. CDR3 size: 15 residues. V shed 3 bases and J 6 bases; nucleotides not matched to a gene: 8. Germline assignment: CDR1 SGHNT and CDR2 YENEEA. The CDR3 region is CASSFGTAGVNEQFF. The CDR3, as DNA: TGTGCCAGCAGCTTTGGGACTGCGGGGGTCAATGAGCAGTTCTTC. The whole variable domain, filled in from reference TRBV11-3 and TRBJ2-1, reads EAGVVQSPRYKIIEKKQPVAFWCNPISGHNTLYWYLQNLGQGPELLIRYENEEAVDDSQLPKDRFSAERLKGVDSTLKIQPAELGDSAVYLCASSFGTAGVNEQFFGPGTRLTVL.

The rearrangement links TRBV9 to TRBJ2-7; D is possibly TRBD1 (6 bases). Trimming pared 4 bases from V and 5 bases from J, leaving 16 bases between. Germline lookup yields CDR1 SGDLS and CDR2 YYNGEE. The CDR3 is 14 amino acids. CDR3: CASSLYTGSHEQYF. The DNA for the CDR3 is TGTGCCAGCAGCCTATATACAGGGTCCCACGAGCAGTACTTC. Combining the CDR3 with reference TRBV9 and TRBJ2-7 gives the whole variable domain DSGVTQTPKHLITATGQRVTLRCSPRSGDLSVYWYQQSLDQGLQFLIQYYNGEERAKGNILERFSAQQFPDLHSELNLSSLELGDSALYFCASSLYTGSHEQYFGPGTRLTVT.

The gene calls are TRBV9 and TRBJ2-3; D remains unclear. V was pared by 0 bases and J by 0 bases, with 11 bases between. The CDR3 is made up of 16 amino acids. Looked up from germline, CDR1 is SGDLS and CDR2 is YYNGEE. The CDR3, as DNA: TGTGCCAGCAGCGTAGGCGGCGGAACTAGCACAGATACGCAGTATTTT. Translated: CASSVGGGTSTDTQYF.

The rearrangement links TRBV9 to TRBJ1-1; D is possibly TRBD1 (6 bases). The CDR3 has 15 amino acids. With 3 bases removed from V and 6 bases from J, the gap between germline ends came to 18 bases. Germline loops: CDR1 SGDLS, CDR2 YYNGEE. CDR3 nucleotides: TGTGCCAGCAGCGCACAGGGAAACGGAATCGCTGAAGCTTTCTTT. As protein: CASSAQGNGIAEAFF.

The V call is TRBV29-1, the J call TRBJ2-7; 7 nucleotides match TRBD1. The J segment lost 2 bases and the V segment lost 6 bases, leaving 7 bases of the junction unmatched. Germline CDR1 is SQVTM and CDR2 is ANQGSEA. The CDR3 is 13 residues long. This CDR3 is CSVRTGLTYEQYF. The CDR3 bases are TGCAGCGTCCGGACAGGCTTGACCTACGAGCAGTACTTC.

There are a few counts of this clonotype. V is TRBV2 and J is TRBJ1-5, with D possibly being TRBD1 (5 bases). The CDR3 extends over 14 amino acids. V lost 1 base and J 5 bases, leaving 9 bases between the germline ends. Germline CDR1 SNHLY, CDR2 FYNNEI. The CDR3 nucleotides are TGTGCCAGCAGTGAAGGGCAGGGCTATCAGCCCCAGCATTTT. Its protein is CASSEGQGYQPQHF.

The chain carries TRBV27 and TRBJ1-2; 10 bases agree with TRBD1. The CDR3 covers 16 residues. CDR1 and CDR2 from the germline V gene are MNHEY and SMNVEV (reference sequence). The V gene end was trimmed by 4 bases and the J gene end by 12 bases; junction bases not matched to a gene: 17. The CDR3 protein is CASSWTGTGASSGHTF. The CDR3 region has the DNA TGTGCCAGCAGTTGGACCGGGACAGGGGCGTCGAGCGGCCACACCTTC.

V is TRBV7-6 and J is TRBJ2-5; D unresolved. This CDR3 has 15 amino acids. Trimming removed 4 bases at V and 0 bases at J, with 12 bases between. CDR1 and CDR2 from the germline V gene are SGHVS and FNYEAQ. The CDR3 here is CASSSGLGNQETQYF. Here the CDR3 DNA reads TGTGCCAGCAGCTCGGGTTTAGGGAACCAAGAGACCCAGTACTTC.

The chain links TRBV5-6 to TRBJ2-2, with no clear D. Germline V lookup: CDR1 SGHDT, CDR2 YYEEEE. Trimming removed 4 bases at V and 4 bases at J, with 20 bases between. The CDR3 covers 17 residues. In nucleotides, the CDR3 is TGTGCCAGCAGCATTGACCTTCTCAGCTCAGGCACCGGGGAGCTGTTTTTT. Its protein product is CASSIDLLSSGTGELFF.

Comment on this clonotype: The missing conserved phenylalanine or tryptophan at the end of this CDR3 makes a read error likely. The chain recombines TRBV7-6 with TRBJ2-3; D gene uncertain. The CDR3 loop spans 14 amino acids. V was shortened by 0 bases and J by 1 base, with 5 bases between the two germline ends. Per germline, CDR1 SGHVS and CDR2 FNYEAQ. The CDR3 DNA reads TGTGCCAGCAGCTTAGCCAGCGGCACAGATACGCAGTATGTT. Amino acids: CASSLASGTDTQYV.